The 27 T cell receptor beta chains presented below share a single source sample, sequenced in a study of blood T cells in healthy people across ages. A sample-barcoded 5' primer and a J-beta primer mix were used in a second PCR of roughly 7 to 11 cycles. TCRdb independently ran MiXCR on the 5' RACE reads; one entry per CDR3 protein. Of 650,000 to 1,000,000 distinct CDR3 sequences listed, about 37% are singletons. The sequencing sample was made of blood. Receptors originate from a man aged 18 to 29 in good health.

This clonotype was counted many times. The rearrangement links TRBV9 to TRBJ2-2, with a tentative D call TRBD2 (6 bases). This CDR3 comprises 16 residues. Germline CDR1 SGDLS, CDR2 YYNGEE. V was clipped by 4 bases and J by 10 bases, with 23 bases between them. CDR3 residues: CASSLSGRPGAEELFF. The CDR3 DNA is TGTGCCAGCAGCCTATCTGGGAGGCCGGGCGCAGAGGAGCTGTTTTTT.

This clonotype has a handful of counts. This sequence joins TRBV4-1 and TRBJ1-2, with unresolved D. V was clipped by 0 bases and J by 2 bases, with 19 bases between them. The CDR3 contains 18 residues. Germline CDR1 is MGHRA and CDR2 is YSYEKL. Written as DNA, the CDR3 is TGCGCCAGCAGCCAAGATATTTGGGCTCCCGGTCCCAACTATGGCTACACCTTC. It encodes CASSQDIWAPGPNYGYTF.

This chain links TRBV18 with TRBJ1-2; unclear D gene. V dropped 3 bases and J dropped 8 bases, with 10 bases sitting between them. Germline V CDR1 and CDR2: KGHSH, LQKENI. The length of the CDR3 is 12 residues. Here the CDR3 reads CASSPLAKGYTF. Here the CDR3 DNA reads TGTGCCAGCTCACCTTTGGCGAAGGGCTACACCTTC.

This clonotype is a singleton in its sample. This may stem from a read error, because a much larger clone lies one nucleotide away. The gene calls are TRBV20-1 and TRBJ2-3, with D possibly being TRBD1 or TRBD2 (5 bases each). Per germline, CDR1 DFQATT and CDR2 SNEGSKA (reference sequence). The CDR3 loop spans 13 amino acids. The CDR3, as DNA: TGCATCTATAGCGAGGGGAGCACAGATACGCAGTATTTT. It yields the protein CIYSEGSTDTQYF.

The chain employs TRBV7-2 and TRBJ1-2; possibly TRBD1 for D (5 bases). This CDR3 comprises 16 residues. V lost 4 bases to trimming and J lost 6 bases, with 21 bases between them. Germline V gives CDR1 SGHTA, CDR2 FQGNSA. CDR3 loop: CASSSIRQTRRNGYTF. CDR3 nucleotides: TGTGCCAGCAGCTCCATCCGACAGACGCGGCGGAATGGCTACACCTTC.

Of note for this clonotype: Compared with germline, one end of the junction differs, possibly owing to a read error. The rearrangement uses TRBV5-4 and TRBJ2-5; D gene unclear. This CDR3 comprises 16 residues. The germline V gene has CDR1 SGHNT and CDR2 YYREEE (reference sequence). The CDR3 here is CASSLVGRPDQETRYF. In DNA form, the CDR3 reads TGTGCCAGCAGCTTGGTTGGCAGGCCGGACCAAGAGACCCGGTACTTC.

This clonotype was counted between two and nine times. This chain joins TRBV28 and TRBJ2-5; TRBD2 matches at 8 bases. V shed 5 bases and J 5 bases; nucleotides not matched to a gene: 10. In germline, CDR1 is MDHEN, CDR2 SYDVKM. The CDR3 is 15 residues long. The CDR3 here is CASSARGAGVETQYF. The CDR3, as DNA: TGTGCCAGCAGTGCCCGGGGAGCGGGAGTGGAGACCCAGTACTTC.

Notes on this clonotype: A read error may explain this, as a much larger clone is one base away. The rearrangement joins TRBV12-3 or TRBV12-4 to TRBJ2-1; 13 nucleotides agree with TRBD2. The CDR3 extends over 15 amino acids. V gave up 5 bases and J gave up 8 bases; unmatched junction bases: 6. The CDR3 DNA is TGTGCCAGCAGTCCCGGGACTAGCGGGATCCATGAGCAGTTCTTC. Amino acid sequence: CASSPGTSGIHEQFF.

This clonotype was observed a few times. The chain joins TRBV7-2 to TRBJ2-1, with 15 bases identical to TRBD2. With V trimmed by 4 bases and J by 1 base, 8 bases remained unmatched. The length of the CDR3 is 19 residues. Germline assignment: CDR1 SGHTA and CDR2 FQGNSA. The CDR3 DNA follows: TGTGCCAGCAGCTCAGAAGGGACTAGCGGGGGGCCGTCCTACAATGAGCAGTTCTTC. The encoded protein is CASSSEGTSGGPSYNEQFF.

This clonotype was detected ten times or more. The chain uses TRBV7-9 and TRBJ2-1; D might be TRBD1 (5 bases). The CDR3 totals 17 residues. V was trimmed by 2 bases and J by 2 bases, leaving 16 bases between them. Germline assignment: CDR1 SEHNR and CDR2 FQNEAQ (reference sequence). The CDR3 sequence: CASSLLLAGPPYNEQFF. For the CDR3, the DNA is TGTGCCAGCAGCTTATTGTTGGCAGGGCCTCCCTACAATGAGCAGTTCTTC.

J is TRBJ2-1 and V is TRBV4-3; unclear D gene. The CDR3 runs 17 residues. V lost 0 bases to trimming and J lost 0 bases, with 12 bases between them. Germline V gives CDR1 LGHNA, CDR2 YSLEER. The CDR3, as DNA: TGCGCCAGCAGCCAAGAGCCGCCCACAAGCTCCTACAATGAGCAGTTCTTC. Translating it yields CASSQEPPTSSYNEQFF.

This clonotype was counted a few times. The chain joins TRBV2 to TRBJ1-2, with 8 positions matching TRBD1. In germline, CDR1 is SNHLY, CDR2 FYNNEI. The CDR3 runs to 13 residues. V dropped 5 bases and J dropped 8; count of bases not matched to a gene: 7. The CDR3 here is CASSPRTGKGYTF. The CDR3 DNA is TGTGCCAGCAGTCCTCGGACAGGGAAAGGCTACACCTTC.

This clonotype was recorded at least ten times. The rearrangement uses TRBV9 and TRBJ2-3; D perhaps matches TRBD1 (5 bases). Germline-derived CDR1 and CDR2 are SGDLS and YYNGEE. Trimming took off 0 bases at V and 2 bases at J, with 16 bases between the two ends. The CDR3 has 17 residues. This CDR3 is CASSVEVGPQITDTQYF. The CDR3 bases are TGTGCCAGCAGCGTAGAGGTGGGGCCTCAAATCACAGATACGCAGTATTTT.

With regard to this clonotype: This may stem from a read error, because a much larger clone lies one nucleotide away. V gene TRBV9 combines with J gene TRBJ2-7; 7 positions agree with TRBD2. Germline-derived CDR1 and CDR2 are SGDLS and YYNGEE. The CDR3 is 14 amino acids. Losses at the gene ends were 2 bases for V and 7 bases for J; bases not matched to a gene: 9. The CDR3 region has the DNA TGTGCCAGCAGCGTCCGGGGGGATTACAATGAGCAGTACTTC. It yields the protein CASSVRGDYNEQYF.

The CDR3 DNA reads as TGTGCCAGCACCAGACAGGGAAGAGGCTACACCTTC. This translates into CASTRQGRGYTF. V and J are TRBV6-5 and TRBJ1-2; 7 bases map to TRBD1. CDR3 length equals 12 residues. V dropped 7 bases and J dropped 8; count of bases not matched to a gene: 7. Germline lookup yields CDR1 MNHEY and CDR2 SVGAGI.

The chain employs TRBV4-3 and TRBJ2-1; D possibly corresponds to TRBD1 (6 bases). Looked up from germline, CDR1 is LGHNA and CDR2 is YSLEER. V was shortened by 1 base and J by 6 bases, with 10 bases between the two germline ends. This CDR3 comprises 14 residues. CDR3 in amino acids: CASSQAGVANEQFF. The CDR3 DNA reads TGCGCCAGCAGCCAAGCAGGGGTGGCCAATGAGCAGTTCTTC.

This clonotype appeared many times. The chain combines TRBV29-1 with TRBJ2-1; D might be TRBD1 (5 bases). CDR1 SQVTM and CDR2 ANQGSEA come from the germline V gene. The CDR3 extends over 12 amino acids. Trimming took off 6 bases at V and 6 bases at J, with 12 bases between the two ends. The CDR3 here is CSVQGALNEQFF. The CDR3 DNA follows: TGCAGCGTCCAAGGGGCCCTCAATGAGCAGTTCTTC.

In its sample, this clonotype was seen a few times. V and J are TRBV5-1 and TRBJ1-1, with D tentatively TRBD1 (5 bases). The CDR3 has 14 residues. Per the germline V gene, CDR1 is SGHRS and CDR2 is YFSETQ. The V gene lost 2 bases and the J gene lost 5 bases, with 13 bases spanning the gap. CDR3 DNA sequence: TGCGCCAGCAGCTTCATCAGGGAAGGGACTGAAGCTTTCTTT. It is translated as CASSFIREGTEAFF.

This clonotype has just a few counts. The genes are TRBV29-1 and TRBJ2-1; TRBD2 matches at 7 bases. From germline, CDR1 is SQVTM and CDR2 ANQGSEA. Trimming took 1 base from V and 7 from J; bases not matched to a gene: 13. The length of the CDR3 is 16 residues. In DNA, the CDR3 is TGCAGCGTTGAAGTGACTAGCCCTACAGTGGTTAATGAGCAGTTCTTC. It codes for CSVEVTSPTVVNEQFF.

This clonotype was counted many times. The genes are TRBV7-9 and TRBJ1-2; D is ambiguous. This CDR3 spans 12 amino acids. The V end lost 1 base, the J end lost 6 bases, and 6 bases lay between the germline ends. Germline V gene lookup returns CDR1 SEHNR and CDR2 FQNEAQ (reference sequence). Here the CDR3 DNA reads TGTGCCAGCAGCTTAGATGGGGATGGCTACACCTTC. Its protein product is CASSLDGDGYTF.

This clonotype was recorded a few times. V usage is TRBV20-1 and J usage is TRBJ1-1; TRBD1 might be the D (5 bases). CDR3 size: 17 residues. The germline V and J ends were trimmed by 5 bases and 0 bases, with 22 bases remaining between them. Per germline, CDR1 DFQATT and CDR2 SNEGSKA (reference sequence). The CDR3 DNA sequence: TGCAGTGCTCAGCCCTCGGACACGATCGGTTTGAACACTGAAGCTTTCTTT. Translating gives CSAQPSDTIGLNTEAFF.

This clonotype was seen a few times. DNA for the CDR3: TGTGCCAGCAGCCTAAGACAGGGGACCTACAATGAGCAGTTCTTC. Its translation is CASSLRQGTYNEQFF. The chain joins TRBV6-2 or TRBV6-3 to TRBJ2-1; 8 bases are a match to TRBD1. Germline V gene data show CDR1 as MNHEY and CDR2 as SVGEGT. The CDR3 sequence is 15 residues long. V shed 6 bases, J shed 2 bases, and the junction held 6 bases outside the gene matches.

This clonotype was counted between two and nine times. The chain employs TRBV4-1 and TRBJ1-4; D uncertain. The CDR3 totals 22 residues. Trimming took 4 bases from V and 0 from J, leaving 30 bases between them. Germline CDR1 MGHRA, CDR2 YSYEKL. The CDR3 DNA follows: TGCGCCAGCAGCCCCGGCGGTATAGAGGGCAGACCGCGGCTTGCAACTAATGAAAAACTGTTTTTT. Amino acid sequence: CASSPGGIEGRPRLATNEKLFF.

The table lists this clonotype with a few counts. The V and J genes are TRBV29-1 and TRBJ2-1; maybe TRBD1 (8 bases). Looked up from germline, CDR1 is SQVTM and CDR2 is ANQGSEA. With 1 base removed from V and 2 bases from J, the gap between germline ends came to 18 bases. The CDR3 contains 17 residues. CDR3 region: CSVEGSQGAGAYNEQFF. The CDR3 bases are TGCAGCGTTGAAGGTAGTCAGGGGGCGGGGGCCTACAATGAGCAGTTCTTC.

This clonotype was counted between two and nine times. CDR3 nucleotide sequence: TGTGCCAGCAGCCCCCGCAGTAGGGAGACCCAGTACTTC. Its protein is CASSPRSRETQYF. The V call is TRBV7-2, the J call TRBJ2-5; no reliable D call. This CDR3 is built from 13 residues. V was cut by 5 bases and J by 5 bases, with 12 bases left in between. CDR1 and CDR2 (germline): SGHTA, FQGNSA.

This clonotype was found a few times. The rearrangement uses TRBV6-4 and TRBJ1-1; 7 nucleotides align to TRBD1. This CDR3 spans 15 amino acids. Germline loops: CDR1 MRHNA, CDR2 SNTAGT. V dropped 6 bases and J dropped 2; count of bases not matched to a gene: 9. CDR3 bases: TGTGCCAGCAGGGAGGCAGGGGGAATTAACACTGAAGCTTTCTTT. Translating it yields CASREAGGINTEAFF.

This CDR3 reads CASSPAGGGHQETQFF. CDR3 in DNA: TGTGCCAGCAGTCCAGCGGGCGGGGGGCACCAAGAGACCCAGTTCTTC. The chain uses TRBV28 and TRBJ2-5, with 8 nucleotides matching TRBD2. The DNA matches TRBJ2-1 better at its end, which makes the J call doubtful. This CDR3 spans 16 amino acids. Germline loops: CDR1 MDHEN, CDR2 SYDVKM.